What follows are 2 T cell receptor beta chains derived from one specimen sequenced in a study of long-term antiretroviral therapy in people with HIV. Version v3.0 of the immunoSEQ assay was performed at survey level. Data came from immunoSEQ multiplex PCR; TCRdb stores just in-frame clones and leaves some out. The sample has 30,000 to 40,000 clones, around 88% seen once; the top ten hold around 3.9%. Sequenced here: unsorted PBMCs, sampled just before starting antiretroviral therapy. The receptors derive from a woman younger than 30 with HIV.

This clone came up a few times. The CDR3 bases are TGTGCCACCAGCAGATCCGGCCCCGGACTCTACGAGCAGTACTTC. It encodes CATSRSGPGLYEQYF. This chain uses TRBV15 with TRBJ2-7; D is perhaps TRBD2 (5 bases). Trimming stripped 2 bases from V and 3 bases from J, with 14 bases between. Germline V lookup: CDR1 LNHNV, CDR2 YYDKDF (reference sequence). The CDR3 length is 15 residues. Looking up the rest from reference TRBV15 and TRBJ2-7 gives the full variable domain: DAMVIQNPRYQVTQFGKPVTLSCSQTLNHNVMYWYQQKSSQAPKLLFHYYDKDFNNEADTPDNFQSRRPNTSFCFLDIRSPGLGDTAMYLCATSRSGPGLYEQYFGPGTRLTVT.

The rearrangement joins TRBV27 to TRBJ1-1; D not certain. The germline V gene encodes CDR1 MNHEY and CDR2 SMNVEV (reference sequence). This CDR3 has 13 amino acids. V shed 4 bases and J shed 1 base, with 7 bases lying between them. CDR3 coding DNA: TGTGCCAGCAGTTCAGTGGGGAACACTGAAGCTTTCTTT. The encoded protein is CASSSVGNTEAFF.